Listed below are T cell receptor beta chains from one sample, sequenced in a study of blood T cell repertoires in COVID-19. The protocol was immunoSEQ multiplex PCR, while the TCRdb copy is restricted to in-frame clones and leaves out a portion. In the table there are about 240,000 clones, around 85% of which are singletons. The sequenced sample was peripheral blood. These TCRs come from a woman in her thirties who had recovered from COVID-19. Both conserved end residues are trimmed from each CDR3. Each record gives: V gene, J gene, CDR3 protein.

v_gene: TRBV4-2
j_gene: TRBJ1-5
CDR3aa: ASSQIRGNNQPQH

v_gene: TRBV19
j_gene: TRBJ1-1
CDR3aa: ASSNVGLNTEAF

v_gene: TRBV11-1
j_gene: TRBJ2-1
CDR3aa: ASSLRGSYSYNEQF

v_gene: TRBV4-1
j_gene: TRBJ1-1
CDR3aa: ASSQDRRNRGHGDTEAF

v_gene: TRBV30
j_gene: TRBJ1-6
CDR3aa: AWSVRDRLSPLH

v_gene: TRBV14
j_gene: TRBJ2-7
CDR3aa: ASRGSYEQY

v_gene: TRBV28
j_gene: TRBJ1-3
CDR3aa: ASSLGAGKLYSGNTIY

v_gene: TRBV14
j_gene: TRBJ1-1
CDR3aa: ASSQDLEGAVRMNTEAF

v_gene: TRBV6-2/TRBV6-3
j_gene: TRBJ2-7
CDR3aa: ASSLAGGYEQY

v_gene: TRBV28
j_gene: TRBJ2-5
CDR3aa: ASIPGGVSETQY

v_gene: TRBV10-3
j_gene: TRBJ2-1
CDR3aa: ATRAGAGLNEQF

v_gene: TRBV4-2
j_gene: TRBJ1-1
CDR3aa: ASSQDSGTGMYTEAF

v_gene: TRBV2
j_gene: TRBJ2-7
CDR3aa: ASRREGIYEQY

v_gene: TRBV10-2
j_gene: TRBJ2-3
CDR3aa: ASSELDTQY

v_gene: TRBV16
j_gene: TRBJ1-1
CDR3aa: ASSLSSLNTEAF

v_gene: TRBV3-1/TRBV3-2
j_gene: TRBJ2-2
CDR3aa: ASSQWGLDTTGELF

v_gene: TRBV11-2
j_gene: TRBJ2-5
CDR3aa: ASSLAGGTQETQY

v_gene: TRBV5-4
j_gene: TRBJ2-5
CDR3aa: ASSSLGLAGDQETQY

v_gene: TRBV5-1
j_gene: TRBJ2-3
CDR3aa: ASSLDSGFITDTQY

v_gene: TRBV27
j_gene: TRBJ2-7
CDR3aa: ASSLSGVDEQY

v_gene: TRBV18
j_gene: TRBJ1-5
CDR3aa: ASSRGAEPNQPQH

v_gene: TRBV10-2
j_gene: TRBJ2-7
CDR3aa: ASSVSGGAPYEQY

v_gene: TRBV5-1
j_gene: TRBJ2-1
CDR3aa: ASSSGQGTYNEQF

v_gene: TRBV29-1
j_gene: TRBJ2-1
CDR3aa: SVRGGASDNEQF

v_gene: TRBV20-1
j_gene: TRBJ2-7
CDR3aa: SASRPGDSLSYEQY

v_gene: TRBV9
j_gene: TRBJ1-1
CDR3aa: ASSEYLNTEAF

v_gene: TRBV4-1
j_gene: TRBJ2-2
CDR3aa: ASSQEGTVPTGELF

v_gene: TRBV4-2
j_gene: TRBJ2-7
CDR3aa: ASSQGSGGRTPYEQY

v_gene: TRBV7-9
j_gene: TRBJ2-1
CDR3aa: ASSFSYNEQF

v_gene: TRBV3-1/TRBV3-2
j_gene: TRBJ2-5
CDR3aa: ASSPVTSTGQETQY

v_gene: TRBV19
j_gene: TRBJ2-2
CDR3aa: ASSISGLAGDPAAGELF

v_gene: TRBV6-5
j_gene: TRBJ2-7
CDR3aa: ASRAGLVYEQY

v_gene: TRBV9
j_gene: TRBJ2-1
CDR3aa: ASSVGTAYNEQF

v_gene: TRBV7-3
j_gene: TRBJ2-5
CDR3aa: ASSLSAAGGVKTQY

v_gene: TRBV7-3
j_gene: TRBJ1-2
CDR3aa: ASSPLRGQGPPTNYGYT

v_gene: TRBV20-1
j_gene: TRBJ1-2
CDR3aa: SASQGADGYT

v_gene: TRBV6-5
j_gene: TRBJ2-1
CDR3aa: ASTYAGSYNEQF

v_gene: TRBV6-5
j_gene: TRBJ1-1
CDR3aa: ASSPRGNTEAF

v_gene: TRBV5-1
j_gene: TRBJ1-4
CDR3aa: ASSLARRQNEKLF

v_gene: TRBV6-4
j_gene: TRBJ1-1
CDR3aa: ASSPLGGDSTEAF

v_gene: TRBV7-9
j_gene: TRBJ2-2
CDR3aa: ASSSGQGVTGELF

v_gene: TRBV18
j_gene: TRBJ2-5
CDR3aa: ASSPALAGGVETQY

v_gene: TRBV3-1/TRBV3-2
j_gene: TRBJ1-3
CDR3aa: ASSRTGDGNTIY

v_gene: TRBV11-2
j_gene: TRBJ2-7
CDR3aa: ASSLPGAGLEQY

v_gene: TRBV6-6
j_gene: TRBJ2-3
CDR3aa: ASSPTGQAHGQY

v_gene: TRBV7-9
j_gene: TRBJ1-3
CDR3aa: ASSSDRVPGNTIY

v_gene: TRBV7-6
j_gene: TRBJ1-1
CDR3aa: ASSAPTGRTEAF

v_gene: TRBV7-2
j_gene: TRBJ1-1
CDR3aa: ASSFEGAIPNTEAF

v_gene: TRBV7-9
j_gene: TRBJ2-1
CDR3aa: ASSLVASGEIYNEQF

v_gene: TRBV7-2
j_gene: TRBJ2-7
CDR3aa: ASRGTGELEQY